Listed below are T cell receptor beta chains from one sample, sequenced in a study of blood T cell repertoires in COVID-19. Some clones are missing from TCRdb's copy, which holds only in-frame ones; the method was immunoSEQ multiplex PCR. The repertoire consists of 390,000 or so clones, with roughly 89% occurring once and the leading ten covering 6.5%. Sequenced sample: peripheral blood. Receptors originate from a man between 18 and 35 years old with active or convalescent COVID-19. CDR3s include the opening cysteine and the closing phenylalanine or tryptophan. D genes are given only for firm matches. Clone size is stated in some rows and not others, as once, few, many or a class when expanded.

v_call	j_call	d_call	clone_size	cdr3_aa	cdr3_nt
TRBV4-2	TRBJ2-3	TRBD2	NA	CASSRSRGARTDTQYF	TGTGCCAGCAGCAGATCGCGGGGGGCCCGCACAGATACGCAGTATTTT
TRBV5-1	TRBJ1-1	NA	NA	CASSLGSTGVTEAFF	TGCGCCAGCAGCTTGGGTTCTACGGGGGTCACTGAAGCTTTCTTT
TRBV5-6	TRBJ2-7	TRBD1	NA	CASSPLDRDVYEQYF	TGTGCCAGCAGCCCGTTGGACAGGGACGTCTACGAGCAGTACTTC
TRBV3-1/TRBV3-2	TRBJ2-2	TRBD1	NA	CASSRNRQGNTGELFF	TGTGCCAGCAGCCGCAACAGACAGGGAAACACCGGGGAGCTGTTTTTT
TRBV19	TRBJ1-4	NA	NA	CASGRGWDEKLFF	TGTGCCAGTGGACGGGGGTGGGATGAAAAACTGTTTTTT
TRBV9	TRBJ1-6	NA	NA	CASSPHRTDNSPLHF	TGTGCCAGCAGCCCCCACAGAACTGATAATTCACCCCTCCACTTT
TRBV2	TRBJ2-1	NA	NA	CASSDRAGAWDNEQFF	TGTGCCAGCAGTGACCGGGCAGGGGCATGGGATAATGAGCAGTTCTTC
TRBV29-1	TRBJ2-7	NA	NA	CSVVGQGHHEQYF	TGCAGCGTTGTGGGGCAGGGACATCACGAGCAGTACTTC
TRBV9	TRBJ1-1	NA	NA	CASSVVEGRTEAFF	TGTGCCAGCAGCGTAGTGGAGGGAAGAACTGAAGCTTTCTTT
TRBV6-1	TRBJ1-1	NA	NA	CASSEARGRMNTEAFF	TGTGCCAGCAGTGAAGCGCGGGGGAGGATGAACACTGAAGCTTTCTTT
TRBV2	TRBJ1-1	NA	NA	CASRLSVSSEAFF	TGTGCCAGCAGGCTCAGTGTTTCTTCTGAAGCTTTCTTT
TRBV27	TRBJ1-6	TRBD1	once	CASSPWDREVSPLHF	TGTGCCAGCAGTCCCTGGGACAGGGAAGTTTCACCCCTCCACTTT
TRBV5-6	TRBJ2-1	TRBD1	once	CASSSLPGQKNNEQFF	TGTGCCAGCAGCTCCTTACCGGGACAGAAAAACAATGAGCAGTTCTTC
TRBV18	TRBJ1-1	NA	NA	CASRPPTGPGNTEAFF	TGTGCCAGCCGTCCCCCAACAGGACCAGGAAACACTGAAGCTTTCTTT
TRBV5-1	TRBJ2-1	NA	NA	CASSLEPREAYNEQFF	TGCGCCAGCAGCTTGGAACCCAGGGAGGCCTACAATGAGCAGTTCTTC
TRBV6-5	TRBJ1-4	NA	NA	CASKRTDVEKLFF	TGTGCCAGCAAGAGGACAGACGTTGAAAAACTGTTTTTT
TRBV6-2/TRBV6-3	TRBJ1-1	TRBD1	once	CASRYRGGTEAFF	TGTGCCAGCAGGTACAGGGGTGGCACTGAAGCTTTCTTT
TRBV4-2	TRBJ2-2	NA	NA	CASSQPEGDTGELFF	TGTGCCAGCAGCCAACCTGAGGGAGACACCGGGGAGCTGTTTTTT
TRBV11-2	TRBJ2-1	NA	NA	CASSLATLAYNEQFF	TGTGCCAGCAGCTTAGCAACCCTAGCGTACAATGAGCAGTTCTTC
TRBV6-2/TRBV6-3	TRBJ1-1	TRBD1	NA	CASSKQGVPNTEAFF	TGTGCCAGCAGCAAACAGGGGGTCCCGAACACTGAAGCTTTCTTT
TRBV5-1	TRBJ2-1	NA	NA	CASSQSASSYNEQFF	TGCGCCAGCAGCCAAAGCGCGAGCTCCTACAATGAGCAGTTCTTC
TRBV7-2	TRBJ1-2	NA	NA	CASSYDRRVTYGYTF	TGTGCCAGCAGCTACGACAGGCGGGTGACCTATGGCTACACCTTC
TRBV7-2	TRBJ1-1	NA	NA	CASSREVNTEAFF	TGTGCCAGCAGCCGAGAGGTGAACACTGAAGCTTTCTTT
TRBV19	TRBJ1-1	NA	NA	CASRGVRENTEAFF	TGTGCCAGTAGAGGAGTTAGAGAGAACACTGAAGCTTTCTTT
TRBV27	TRBJ1-1	TRBD1	NA	CASSPRDRVTEAFF	TGTGCCAGCAGTCCCCGGGACAGGGTGACTGAAGCTTTCTTT
TRBV6-5	TRBJ2-7	TRBD1	NA	CASSSGGQGVYEQYF	TGTGCCAGCAGTTCGGGGGGACAGGGAGTCTACGAGCAGTACTTC
TRBV7-6	TRBJ2-7	TRBD2	NA	CASSLASGGSYEQYF	TGTGCCAGCAGCTTAGCGAGCGGGGGAAGCTACGAGCAGTACTTC
TRBV18	TRBJ1-5	TRBD1	NA	CASSPNRGAWEPQHF	TGTGCCAGCTCGCCTAACAGGGGGGCCTGGGAGCCCCAGCATTTT
TRBV2	TRBJ2-5	TRBD2	NA	CASSEEREGVTQYF	TGTGCCAGCAGTGAGGAGCGGGAGGGTGTGACCCAGTACTTC
TRBV28	TRBJ2-2	TRBD2	NA	CASSLGRGDPLQTGELFF	TGTGCCAGCAGTTTGGGGCGGGGGGACCCCCTTCAGACCGGGGAGCTGTTTTTT
TRBV6-2/TRBV6-3	TRBJ1-2	NA	NA	CASSTLSFPQRGYTF	TGTGCCAGCAGCACGCTTAGCTTCCCGCAGAGGGGCTACACCTTC
TRBV2	TRBJ1-6	NA	NA	CASRETVYSYNSPLHF	TGTGCCAGCAGGGAGACAGTTTACTCCTATAATTCACCCCTCCACTTT
TRBV28	TRBJ2-7	NA	NA	CASNTGGRNYEQYF	TGTGCCAGCAACACCGGAGGCAGAAACTACGAGCAGTACTTC
TRBV10-3	TRBJ2-5	TRBD2	NA	CAISEGRGGLTETQYF	TGTGCCATCAGTGAAGGGCGGGGGGGCCTAACTGAGACCCAGTACTTC
TRBV13	TRBJ2-7	NA	NA	CASSLGTGLYEQYF	TGTGCCAGCAGCTTAGGGACAGGTCTGTACGAGCAGTACTTC
TRBV19	TRBJ1-5	TRBD1	NA	CASHPGTGYQPQHF	TGTGCCAGTCATCCCGGGACAGGATATCAGCCCCAGCATTTT
TRBV18	TRBJ2-7	NA	NA	CASSPTQGHSYEQYF	TGTGCCAGCTCACCTACGCAGGGGCACTCCTACGAGCAGTACTTC
TRBV27	TRBJ2-1	NA	NA	CASSLLASYNEQFF	TGTGCCAGCAGTTTATTGGCCTCCTACAATGAGCAGTTCTTC
TRBV5-1	TRBJ2-7	NA	NA	CASSFDFEPYYEQYF	TGCGCCAGCAGCTTTGACTTCGAACCCTACTACGAGCAGTACTTC
TRBV6-2/TRBV6-3	TRBJ1-1	NA	NA	CASSYGKLYTEAFF	TGTGCCAGCAGTTACGGCAAATTATACACTGAAGCTTTCTTT